This T cell receptor beta chain was obtained from a study of blood T cell repertoires in COVID-19. Study overall: In each case, the material was cDNA or gDNA derived from T cells, B-cell-depleted T cells, or PBMCs.

The CDR3 contains 16 residues. The germline CDR1 and CDR2 sequences are WSHSY and SAAADI. V was trimmed by 0 bases and J by 6 bases, leaving 14 bases between them. Using immunoSEQ multiplex PCR, the repertoire was profiled, and TCRdb retains in-frame clones only, with some absent. There are approximately 310,000 clones in the sample; over 75% occur only once, and 1% lies in the top ten. The TCR was taken from a man in his fifties or sixties with active or convalescent COVID-19. The specimen was peripheral blood. The chain recombines TRBV10-2 with TRBJ2-2; D is uncertain. As DNA, the CDR3 is TGCGCCAGCAGTGAGTCGTTTTTTCAGGAAGCCGGGGAGCTGTTTTTT. Translation gives CASSESFFQEAGELFF.